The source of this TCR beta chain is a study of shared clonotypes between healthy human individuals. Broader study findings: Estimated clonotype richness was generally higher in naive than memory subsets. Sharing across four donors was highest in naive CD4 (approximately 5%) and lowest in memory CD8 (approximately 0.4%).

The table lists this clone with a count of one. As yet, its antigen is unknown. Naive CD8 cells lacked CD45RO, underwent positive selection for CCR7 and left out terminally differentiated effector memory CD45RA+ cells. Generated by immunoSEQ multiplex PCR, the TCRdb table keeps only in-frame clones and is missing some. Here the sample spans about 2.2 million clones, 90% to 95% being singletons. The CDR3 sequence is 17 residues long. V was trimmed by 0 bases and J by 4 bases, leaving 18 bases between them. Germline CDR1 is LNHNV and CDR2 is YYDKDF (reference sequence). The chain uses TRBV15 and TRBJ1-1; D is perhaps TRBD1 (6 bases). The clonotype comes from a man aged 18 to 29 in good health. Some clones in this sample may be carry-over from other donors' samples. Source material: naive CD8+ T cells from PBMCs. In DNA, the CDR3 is TGTGCCACCAGCAGAGAGCAAGGGGGGATGGCAGGCACTGAAGCTTTCTTT. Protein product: CATSREQGGMAGTEAFF.